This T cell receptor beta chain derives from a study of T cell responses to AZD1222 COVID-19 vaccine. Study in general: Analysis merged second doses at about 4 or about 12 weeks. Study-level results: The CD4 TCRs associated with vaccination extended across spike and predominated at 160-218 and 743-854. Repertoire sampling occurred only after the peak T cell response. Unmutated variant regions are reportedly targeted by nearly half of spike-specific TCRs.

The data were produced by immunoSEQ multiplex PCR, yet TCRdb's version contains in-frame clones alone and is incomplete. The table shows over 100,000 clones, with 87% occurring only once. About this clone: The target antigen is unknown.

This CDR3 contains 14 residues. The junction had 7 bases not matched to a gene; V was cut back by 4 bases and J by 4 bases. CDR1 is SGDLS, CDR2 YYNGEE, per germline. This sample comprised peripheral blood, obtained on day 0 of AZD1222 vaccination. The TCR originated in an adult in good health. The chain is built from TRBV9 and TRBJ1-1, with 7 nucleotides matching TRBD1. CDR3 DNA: TGTGCCAGCAGCTTCCGACAGGGTGGCACTGAAGCTTTCTTT. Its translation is CASSFRQGGTEAFF.